These T cell receptor beta chains were read from a single sample in a study of T cell responses to AZD1222 COVID-19 vaccine. Profiling relied on immunoSEQ multiplex PCR, and the TCRdb table lists in-frame clones only, not all of them. The sample holds around 160,000 clones, approximately 90% seen once. The material sequenced was peripheral blood, taken on day 0 of AZD1222 vaccination. Source of these receptors: an adult in good health. Both conserved end residues are part of each CDR3. D genes are given only for firm matches. Not every row has a clone size; where given, it reads once, few, many or a size class.

V	D	size	J	DNA	CDR3
TRBV7-9	.	.	TRBJ2-1	TGTGCCAGCAGCTTATTTGAGGGACGGGGAGCGGGGCAGTTCTTC	CASSLFEGRGAGQFF
TRBV7-8	.	.	TRBJ2-2	TGTGCCAGCAGGCGGGATTTCACCGGGGAGCTGTTTTTT	CASRRDFTGELFF
TRBV6-5	.	.	TRBJ2-7	TGTGCCAGCGCTCGGACAGCCGCGTCCTACGAGCAGTACTTC	CASARTAASYEQYF
TRBV4-3	.	.	TRBJ1-1	TGCGCCAGCAGCCAAGTAGCAGGGACCACTCCTGAAGCTTTCTTT	CASSQVAGTTPEAFF
TRBV7-3	TRBD1	.	TRBJ1-1	TGTGCCAGCAGCTCCGGGACAGGAGTTAACACTGAAGCTTTCTTT	CASSSGTGVNTEAFF
TRBV4-3	.	.	TRBJ2-2	TGCGCCAGCTCCACGTTCGGGGAGCTGTTTTTT	CASSTFGELFF
TRBV5-1	.	.	TRBJ1-1	TGCGCCAGCAGCGAACAAGTGAACACTGAAGCTTTCTTT	CASSEQVNTEAFF
TRBV27	.	.	TRBJ1-2	TGTGCCAGCAGCCCAAAATCCCGGGATTCTTATGGCTACACCTTC	CASSPKSRDSYGYTF
TRBV5-4	.	.	TRBJ2-1	TGTGCCAGCAGACTGAACAATGAGCAGTTCTTC	CASRLNNEQFF
TRBV27	.	.	TRBJ1-1	TGTGCCAGCAGTTTTACGGCGACCACTGAAGCTTTCTTT	CASSFTATTEAFF
TRBV7-2	.	.	TRBJ1-2	TGTGCCAGCAGCACCAGGGTGGGGGGCTACACCTTC	CASSTRVGGYTF
TRBV6-1	.	.	TRBJ2-1	TGTGCCAGCAGTGAATCGCAGTACAATGAGCAGTTCTTC	CASSESQYNEQFF
TRBV29-1	.	.	TRBJ2-3	TGCAGCGTTCTGGGGGCGGGAACTAGCACAGATACGCAGTATTTT	CSVLGAGTSTDTQYF
TRBV28	.	.	TRBJ1-1	TGTGCCAGCAGACCCGGGGGACTGAACACTGAAGCTTTCTTT	CASRPGGLNTEAFF
TRBV19	TRBD1	.	TRBJ2-7	TGTGCCAGTAGTATGGGACAGGGGTCCTACGAGCAGTACTTC	CASSMGQGSYEQYF
TRBV6-5	.	.	TRBJ2-7	TGTGCCAGCAGTAAACAGCGGGTTAGCTCCTACGAGCAGTACTTC	CASSKQRVSSYEQYF
TRBV4-3	TRBD2	.	TRBJ2-1	TGCGCCAGCAGCCAAGGAAGCGGGAGTAGCTACAATGAGCAGTTCTTC	CASSQGSGSSYNEQFF
TRBV5-1	TRBD2	.	TRBJ2-3	TGCGCCAGCAGCCGGACTAGCGGGAGCGTGGATACGCAGTATTTT	CASSRTSGSVDTQYF
TRBV24-1	TRBD1	.	TRBJ2-5	TGTGCCACCAGTGATCCGACAGGGGATCAAGAGACCCAGTACTTC	CATSDPTGDQETQYF
TRBV9	TRBD1	.	TRBJ1-2	TGTGCCAGCAGCGGACCGGACAGGAATCTTGGCTACACCTTC	CASSGPDRNLGYTF
TRBV2	.	.	TRBJ2-5	TGTGCCAGCAGTGGGGGGGCCGTAGAGACCCAGTACTTC	CASSGGAVETQYF
TRBV16	.	.	TRBJ1-3	TGTGCCAGCAGCCCCGGCCTCTCTGGAAACACCATATATTTT	CASSPGLSGNTIYF
TRBV23-1	TRBD2	.	TRBJ2-5	TGCGCCAGCAGTCTTCTCCGGGACTACCTGCGGGAGACCCAGTACTTC	CASSLLRDYLRETQYF
TRBV11-2	TRBD2	.	TRBJ2-3	TGTGCCAGCAGCTCCCTTTTGGGGGAGGGCCTCACAGATACGCAGTATTTT	CASSSLLGEGLTDTQYF
TRBV12-3/TRBV12-4	.	.	TRBJ1-1	TGTGCCAGCACCTCTGGCCTCACTGAAGCTTTCTTT	CASTSGLTEAFF
TRBV2	.	.	TRBJ1-5	TGTGCCAGCAGTAACCATAAAAATCAGCCCCAGCATTTT	CASSNHKNQPQHF
TRBV4-2	.	.	TRBJ2-2	TGTGCCAGCAGCCATGCAGGGGTGGCCGGGGAGCTGTTTTTT	CASSHAGVAGELFF
TRBV7-2	TRBD2	few	TRBJ2-1	TGTGCCAGCAGTCTAGGGACTAGCGCAAGAGGGGAGCAGTTCTTC	CASSLGTSARGEQFF
TRBV2	.	.	TRBJ2-1	TGTGCCAGCGGGGTGGCGGGATTGAATGAGCAGTTCTTC	CASGVAGLNEQFF
TRBV4-3	.	.	TRBJ2-5	TGCGCCAGCAGCTTTTCACCGGGTCACGGACAAATTCAAGAGACCCAGTACTTC	CASSFSPGHGQIQETQYF
TRBV28	.	.	TRBJ1-2	TGTGCCGGTGGAGACCCAGCTAACTATGGCTACACCTTC	CAGGDPANYGYTF
TRBV2	.	.	TRBJ2-3	TGTGCCAGCAGGCCGGGCGCAGATACGCAGTATTTT	CASRPGADTQYF
TRBV19	TRBD1	.	TRBJ2-1	TGTGCCAGTAGTACTCAGGGACAGGGCCACCACAATGAGCAGTTCTTC	CASSTQGQGHHNEQFF
TRBV9	.	.	TRBJ2-5	TGTGCCAGCAGCGTAGAGGGCTACCAAGAGACCCAGTACTTC	CASSVEGYQETQYF
TRBV3-1/TRBV3-2	.	.	TRBJ2-7	TGTGCCAGCAGCCAAGATTTTCGGTGCGAGCAGTACTTC	CASSQDFRCEQYF
TRBV5-8	.	.	TRBJ1-3	TGTGCCAGCAGCTTGTTCACAGCCATCTCTGGAAACACCATATATTTT	CASSLFTAISGNTIYF
TRBV7-2	.	.	TRBJ1-2	TGTGCCAGCAGCTTATCAGGGCAGCACTATGGCTACACCTTC	CASSLSGQHYGYTF
TRBV28	TRBD1	.	TRBJ1-6	TGTGCCAGCAGTTCCCGGGACAGGGTAGTCTCACCCCTCCACTTT	CASSSRDRVVSPLHF
TRBV6-1	.	.	TRBJ1-6	TGTGCCAGCAGTGTCAAGGGTGGGGGGCTCGATTCACCCCTCCACTTT	CASSVKGGGLDSPLHF
TRBV5-1	TRBD2	.	TRBJ2-1	TGCGCCAGCAGCTGGACTCTAGCGGGTTACAATGAGCAGTTCTTC	CASSWTLAGYNEQFF
TRBV5-1	TRBD1	few	TRBJ2-7	TGCGCCAGCAGCTTTGGGACAGGGTTATCCTACGAGCAGTACTTC	CASSFGTGLSYEQYF
TRBV29-1	TRBD1	few	TRBJ2-1	TGCAGCGTTGAAGAGGACAGGGGAAGCTCCTACAATGAGCAGTTCTTC	CSVEEDRGSSYNEQFF
TRBV5-1	.	once	TRBJ2-1	TGCGCCAGCAGCTTGGAAGCGGGTTCCTACAATGAGCAGTTCTTC	CASSLEAGSYNEQFF
TRBV2	.	.	TRBJ1-5	TGTGCCAGCAGGGGGGTTGTAATGGAAAGCAATCAGCCCCAGCATTTT	CASRGVVMESNQPQHF
TRBV9	TRBD1	.	TRBJ2-1	TGTGCCAGCAGCCCTCGCCAGGGGGCGCGAGGCAATGAGCAGTTCTTC	CASSPRQGARGNEQFF
TRBV2	TRBD1	.	TRBJ1-1	TGTGCCAGCCTTAAGGGGGCAGCCCCCCTCACTGAAGCTTTCTTT	CASLKGAAPLTEAFF
TRBV7-8	.	.	TRBJ2-5	TGTGCCAGCAGTTTAATCGAGACCCAGTACTTC	CASSLIETQYF
TRBV27	TRBD1	.	TRBJ1-6	TGTGCCAGCAGGGCGGACAGGGGGGATAATTCACCCCTCCACTTT	CASRADRGDNSPLHF
TRBV9	TRBD2	few	TRBJ2-3	TGTGCCAGCACCCCGGGCGGGAGCGCAGATACGCAGTATTTT	CASTPGGSADTQYF
TRBV29-1	TRBD1	.	TRBJ1-2	TGCAGCGGGGGGACAGCCTATGGCTACACCTTC	CSGGTAYGYTF
TRBV7-9	.	.	TRBJ1-3	TGTGCCAGCAGCTTACTATCCTCTGGAAACACCATATATTTT	CASSLLSSGNTIYF
TRBV11-2	.	.	TRBJ2-5	TGTGCCAGCAGCTCCCCCGCTCCCCATTTGGAGACCCAGTACTTC	CASSSPAPHLETQYF
TRBV19	.	.	TRBJ1-1	TGTGCCAGTAGTAAGACAGAGAACACTGAAGCTTTCTTT	CASSKTENTEAFF